Shown below are 15 T cell receptor beta chains from a single sample sequenced in a study of T-cell memory formation after mild COVID-19 (dated by TCRdb to the early 2020s). Receptor libraries were prepared by 5' RACE. The instrument given in TCRdb is Illumina NovaSeq 6000. Through fastp at Q25 and MiXCR, TCRdb rebuilt clones from the public reads, retaining in-frame beta chains. Rows are combined by CDR3 protein, so each entry shows the most common genes and DNA. This sample gives about half a million distinct CDR3 sequences in total; over 15% of them show up just once. More than 9% of the sample is held by the ten biggest clonotypes. Sequenced: PBMCs or a T cell subset sorted from them (not recorded which). These receptor sequences come from an adult woman who had mild COVID-19 (a few samples of this study predate the infection). The sample titles of this study are shuffled in the database, so cell type and time point are left out; the donor was told from shared clones.

The chain recombines TRBV30 with TRBJ2-7; perhaps TRBD2 as D (6 bases). Germline loops: CDR1 GTSNPN, CDR2 SVGIG (reference sequence). The V end lost 7 bases, the J end lost 2 bases, and 21 bases lay between the germline ends. The CDR3 is 15 residues long. For the CDR3, the DNA is TGTGCCTTGAGGGTTCTCGGAGCGGGTACCTACGAGCAGTACTTC. Translated, it gives CALRVLGAGTYEQYF.

This clonotype was recorded many times. The chain links TRBV15 to TRBJ2-5; D unresolved. Germline V lookup: CDR1 LNHNV, CDR2 YYDKDF (reference sequence). The CDR3 runs 12 residues. The V end lost 3 bases, the J end lost 0 bases, and 2 bases lay between the germline ends. CDR3 sequence: CATSRYQETQYF. CDR3 coding DNA: TGTGCCACCAGCAGGTACCAAGAGACCCAGTACTTC.

This clonotype was seen more than once but under ten times. The chain employs TRBV5-1 and TRBJ2-2, with 7 bases identical to TRBD1. The germline V gene has CDR1 SGHRS and CDR2 YFSETQ. After removal of 6 bases from V and 5 bases from J, the junction contained 10 bases not matched to a gene. This CDR3 is 15 amino acids long. In nucleotides, the CDR3 is TGCGCCAGCATTATCCCACAGGGGTTAACCGGGGAGCTGTTTTTT. The encoded protein is CASIIPQGLTGELFF. Together with reference TRBV5-1 and TRBJ2-2, the CDR3 gives the full variable domain: KAGVTQTPRYLIKTRGQQVTLSCSPISGHRSVSWYQQTPGQGLQFLFEYFSETQRNKGNFPGRFSGRQFSNSRSEMNVSTLELGDSALYLCASIIPQGLTGELFFGEGSRLTVL.

This clonotype has more than one count but fewer than ten. This chain joins TRBV7-9 and TRBJ1-1; possibly TRBD1 for D (5 bases). The germline V gene encodes CDR1 SEHNR and CDR2 FQNEAQ (reference sequence). The CDR3 covers 12 residues. Trimming removed 5 bases from V and 7 bases from J, with 11 bases in between. CDR3 in amino acids: CASSEGRGEAFF. The DNA for the CDR3 is TGTGCCAGCAGCGAAGGGAGGGGTGAAGCTTTCTTT.

In its sample, this clonotype was seen many times. The gene calls are TRBV15 and TRBJ2-7, with 7 nucleotides matching TRBD2. Germline assignment: CDR1 LNHNV and CDR2 YYDKDF (reference sequence). The V and J ends lost 3 bases and 4 bases, in that order; junction bases with no gene match: 6. The CDR3 runs 14 residues. The CDR3, as DNA: TGTGCCACCAGCAGCAACATCGGGGGGTACGAGCAGTACTTC. This translates into CATSSNIGGYEQYF. Filled out from reference TRBV15 and TRBJ2-7, the complete variable domain reads DAMVIQNPRYQVTQFGKPVTLSCSQTLNHNVMYWYQQKSSQAPKLLFHYYDKDFNNEADTPDNFQSRRPNTSFCFLDIRSPGLGDTAMYLCATSSNIGGYEQYFGPGTRLTVT.

The sample holds a few counts of this clonotype. The chain has TRBV21-1 and TRBJ2-1; the table's D call, TRBD2, was not checked against the DNA. TRBV21-1 is given as a pseudogene. This CDR3 comprises 23 residues. CDR3 sequence reads: CASSKLMTGTTRDVILAYNEQFF. The CDR3, as DNA: TGTGCCAGCAGCAAATTAATGACAGGGACCACCCGCGACGTCATTCTGGCCTACAATGAGCAGTTCTTC.

This clonotype was seen at least ten times. This chain connects TRBV4-2 to TRBJ1-1; TRBD1 matches at 7 bases. V was clipped by 0 bases and J by 6 bases; unmatched bases: 10. The CDR3 has 16 amino acids. From germline, CDR1 is LGHNA and CDR2 YNFKEQ. The CDR3 DNA sequence: TGTGCCAGCAGCCAAGATCATACAGGGGCAGGGGCTGAAGCTTTCTTT. Its translation: CASSQDHTGAGAEAFF.

This chain uses TRBV30 with TRBJ1-6, with D tentatively TRBD1 (5 bases). With 0 bases removed from V and 7 bases from J, the gap between germline ends came to 10 bases. The CDR3 sequence is 14 residues long. Germline-derived CDR1 and CDR2 are GTSNPN and SVGIG (reference sequence). CDR3 residues: CAWSVGPLNSPLHF. The CDR3 DNA sequence: TGTGCCTGGAGTGTGGGACCCCTCAATTCACCCCTCCACTTT.

The rearrangement links TRBV2 to TRBJ2-1; D unresolved. The CDR3 has 15 amino acids. Germline CDR1 reads SNHLY; CDR2 reads FYNNEI. V lost 4 bases and J lost 0, with 10 bases in between. CDR3 nucleotide sequence: TGTGCCAGCAGTGGTGTCAGTGGCTCCTACAATGAGCAGTTCTTC. This encodes CASSGVSGSYNEQFF.

This chain connects TRBV6-2 or TRBV6-3 to TRBJ2-1, with 13 bases matching TRBD2. CDR3 length: 16 residues. Germline values: CDR1 MNHEY, CDR2 SVGEGT. The ends lost 6 bases at V and 12 bases at J; junction bases unmatched: 14. The CDR3 loop is CASSSGLAGAAPRQFF. DNA of the CDR3: TGTGCCAGCAGCTCCGGACTAGCGGGAGCCGCGCCACGGCAGTTCTTC.

The V and J genes are TRBV5-4 and TRBJ1-1; no clear D gene. Germline V CDR1 and CDR2: SGHNT, YYREEE (reference sequence). Trimming took 3 bases from V and 9 from J, leaving 18 bases between them. The CDR3 spans 14 residues. The CDR3 coding sequence is TGTGCCAGCAGCTACCCTCGCCCAGGAGAGCAAGCTTTCTTT. Encoded protein: CASSYPRPGEQAFF.

CDR3 loop: CSARDGSPGNTIYF. In DNA form, the CDR3 reads TGCAGTGCTAGGGACGGATCCCCTGGAAACACCATATATTTT. V gene TRBV20-1 combines with J gene TRBJ1-3; D uncertain. The CDR3 is 14 residues long. The V gene's germline CDR1 is DFQATT and CDR2 SNEGSKA (reference sequence). Trimming pared 3 bases from V and 2 bases from J, leaving 11 bases between.

The genes are TRBV29-1 and TRBJ2-7; D is perhaps TRBD2 (6 bases). The germline V and J ends were trimmed by 2 bases and 3 bases, with 14 bases remaining between them. CDR1 is SQVTM and CDR2 is ANQGSEA in the germline V gene. The CDR3 has 14 residues. The CDR3 is CSVEFRGSYYEQYF. The CDR3 nucleotides read TGCAGCGTTGAATTTCGGGGGTCCTACTACGAGCAGTACTTC.

This chain links TRBV5-1 with TRBJ2-5; D is ambiguous. V was shortened by 0 bases and J by 3 bases, with 9 bases between the two germline ends. Germline CDR1 reads SGHRS; CDR2 reads YFSETQ. CDR3 length: 14 amino acids. CDR3 amino acids: CASSLGAAKETQYF. The CDR3 bases are TGCGCCAGCAGCTTGGGGGCAGCCAAAGAGACCCAGTACTTC.

The J gene is TRBJ2-1, the V gene TRBV6-2 or TRBV6-3; TRBD2 aligns across 10 bases. Germline CDR1 and CDR2: MNHEY and SVGEGT. The junction had 9 bases not matched to a gene; V was cut back by 7 bases and J by 9 bases. The CDR3 has 14 residues. Here the CDR3 reads CASIPSGRASEQFF. CDR3 nucleotides: TGTGCCAGCATCCCCAGCGGGAGGGCTTCTGAGCAGTTCTTC.